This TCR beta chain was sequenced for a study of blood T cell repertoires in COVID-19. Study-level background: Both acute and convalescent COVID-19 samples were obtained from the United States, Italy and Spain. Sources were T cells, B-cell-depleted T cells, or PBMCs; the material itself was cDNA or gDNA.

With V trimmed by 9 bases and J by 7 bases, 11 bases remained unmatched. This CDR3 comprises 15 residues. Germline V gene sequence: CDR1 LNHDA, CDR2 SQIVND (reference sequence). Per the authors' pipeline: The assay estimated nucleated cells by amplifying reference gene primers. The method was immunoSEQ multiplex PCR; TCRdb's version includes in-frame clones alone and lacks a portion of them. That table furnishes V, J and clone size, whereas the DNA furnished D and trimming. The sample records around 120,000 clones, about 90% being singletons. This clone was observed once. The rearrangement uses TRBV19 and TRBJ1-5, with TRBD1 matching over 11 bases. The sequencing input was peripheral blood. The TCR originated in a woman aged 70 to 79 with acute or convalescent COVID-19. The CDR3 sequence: CASAGTGGSGQPQHF. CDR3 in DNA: TGTGCCAGCGCCGGGACAGGGGGTTCCGGGCAGCCCCAGCATTTT.